This note documents a single T cell receptor (beta chain) sequence. This entry comes from a study of blood T cell repertoires in COVID-19. Study details: In each case, the material was cDNA or gDNA derived from T cells, B-cell-depleted T cells, or PBMCs.

As processed by the authors: Amplifying reference gene primers gave estimates of nucleated cell counts. TCRdb's table, derived via immunoSEQ multiplex PCR, lists solely in-frame clones and lacks some. Clone size and the V and J calls come from that table; the DNA yielded D and trimming. Here the sample spans approximately 88,000 clones, around 90% being singletons. This CDR3 comprises 14 residues. V shed 4 bases and J shed 7 bases, with 16 bases lying between them. Germline CDR1 reads MNHNY; CDR2 reads SVGAGI (reference sequence). The source is a woman between 45 and 60 years old in a cohort sampled during active COVID-19. The sample was peripheral blood. The genes are TRBV6-6 and TRBJ1-2; D might be TRBD1 (6 bases). The CDR3 DNA reads TGTGCCAGCAGTTCCAACAGGGTAGGGGCTGGCTACACCTTC. It encodes CASSSNRVGAGYTF.